The 11 T cell receptor beta chains given below trace back to one sample, sequenced in a study of blood T cell repertoires in COVID-19. Method: immunoSEQ multiplex PCR; TCRdb's copy keeps in-frame clones and lacks some. The table lists just over 250,000 clones, around nine tenths of them singletons. Sequenced material: peripheral blood. These receptors all stem from a middle-aged man who had recovered from COVID-19.

The gene calls are TRBV9 and TRBJ2-3; D possibly corresponds to TRBD2 (6 bases). Germline V CDR1 and CDR2: SGDLS, YYNGEE. The CDR3 has 15 amino acids. Deletions cut 3 bases from V and 2 bases from J, with 13 bases between. CDR3 region: CASSAGRGNTDTQYF. The CDR3 DNA sequence: TGTGCCAGCAGCGCCGGTCGGGGGAACACAGATACGCAGTATTTT. Using reference TRBV9 and TRBJ2-3 for the parts outside the CDR3, the full variable domain is DSGVTQTPKHLITATGQRVTLRCSPRSGDLSVYWYQQSLDQGLQFLIQYYNGEERAKGNILERFSAQQFPDLHSELNLSSLELGDSALYFCASSAGRGNTDTQYFGPGTRLTVL.

The V gene is TRBV28, the J gene TRBJ2-7, with D maybe TRBD1 (5 bases). The CDR3 has 15 amino acids. Trimming left V 4 bases short and J 6 bases short, with 19 bases between. Germline lookup yields CDR1 MDHEN and CDR2 SYDVKM. The chain's CDR3 is CASSSPGAGPREQYF. In nucleotides, the CDR3 is TGTGCCAGCAGTTCCCCTGGGGCCGGGCCACGCGAGCAGTACTTC.

This clone came up a few times. The chain is built from TRBV6-2 or TRBV6-3 and TRBJ2-1; D perhaps matches TRBD2 (8 bases). The CDR3 spans 19 residues. Trimming took off 2 bases at V and 5 bases at J, with 25 bases between the two ends. Germline values: CDR1 MNHEY, CDR2 SVGEGT. Written as DNA, the CDR3 is TGTGCCAGCAGTTACAAAGGGGGCTTAGCGGGGTCGGGACACAATGAGCAGTTCTTC. Translating it yields CASSYKGGLAGSGHNEQFF.

The gene calls are TRBV2 and TRBJ2-6; weak D call: TRBD1 (5 bases). The CDR3 length is 15 residues. Trimming removed 10 bases at V and 0 bases at J, with 13 bases between. From germline, CDR1 is SNHLY and CDR2 FYNNEI. The chain's CDR3 is CATGTGISGANVLTF. Here the CDR3 DNA reads TGTGCCACCGGAACAGGCATCTCTGGGGCCAACGTCCTGACTTTC. Full variable domain (remainder filled in from reference TRBV2 and TRBJ2-6): EPEVTQTPSHQVTQMGQEVILRCVPISNHLYFYWYRQILGQKVEFLVSFYNNEISEKSEIFDDQFSVERPDGSNFTLKIRSTKLEDSAMYFCATGTGISGANVLTFGAGSRLTVL.

The chain joins TRBV19 to TRBJ1-5, with 7 bases fitting TRBD1. The CDR3 length is 15 residues. Trimming at V came to 4 bases and at J to 1 base, leaving 4 bases not matched to a gene. The germline V gene has CDR1 LNHDA and CDR2 SQIVND (reference sequence). CDR3 in amino acids: CASSTPGQSNQPQHF. In DNA, the CDR3 is TGTGCCAGTAGTACGCCGGGACAGAGCAATCAGCCCCAGCATTTT.

The chain links TRBV3-1 (or the pseudogene TRBV3-2) to TRBJ2-7, with D hard to call. Germline lookup yields CDR1 LGHDT and CDR2 YNNKEL (reference sequence). The V end was cut by 2 bases, the J end by 7 bases, with 9 bases between. The CDR3 runs 12 residues. The CDR3 loop reads CASSQTLREQYF. As DNA, the CDR3 is TGTGCCAGCAGCCAAACCTTGCGGGAGCAGTACTTC.

The rearrangement uses TRBV6-6 and TRBJ1-1, with D possibly being TRBD1 (6 bases). The CDR3 totals 14 residues. V was cut by 7 bases and J by 4 bases, with 16 bases left in between. In germline, CDR1 is MNHNY, CDR2 SVGAGI (reference sequence). The CDR3 region has the DNA TGTGCCAGCACCCCAAGGGGGGGGAGCACTGAAGCTTTCTTT. It yields the protein CASTPRGGSTEAFF.

Only one count was recorded for this clone. The chain is built from TRBV27 and TRBJ1-6; D is ambiguous. This CDR3 comprises 14 residues. Germline-derived CDR1 and CDR2 are MNHEY and SMNVEV (reference sequence). Trimming took 7 bases from V and 7 from J, leaving 14 bases between them. CDR3 nucleotides: TGTGCCAGCACCCCTTCCGGGTGGAATTCACCCCTCCACTTT. This codes for CASTPSGWNSPLHF.

The chain uses TRBV6-6 and TRBJ1-4; TRBD1 agrees at 8 bases. The CDR3 length is 12 residues. The ends lost 6 bases at V and 8 bases at J; junction bases unmatched: 2. Looked up from germline, CDR1 is MNHNY and CDR2 is SVGAGI (reference sequence). DNA for the CDR3: TGTGCCAGCAGGAGGACAGGGGAAAAACTGTTTTTT. It specifies CASRRTGEKLFF.

The chain is built from TRBV12-5 and TRBJ1-4; 9 nucleotides line up with TRBD1. The CDR3 loop spans 15 amino acids. The J segment lost 7 bases and the V segment lost 6 bases, leaving 9 bases of the junction unmatched. CDR1 LGHNT and CDR2 FRNRAP come from the germline V gene. The CDR3 region is CASGLPTGGSEKLFF. CDR3 sequence (DNA): TGTGCTAGTGGACTCCCGACAGGGGGAAGTGAAAAACTGTTTTTT.

V and J are TRBV20-1 and TRBJ2-2; TRBD1 might be the D (5 bases). Germline V gene sequence: CDR1 DFQATT, CDR2 SNEGSKA (reference sequence). The CDR3 totals 13 residues. The V end lost 3 bases, the J end lost 2 bases, and 7 bases lay between the germline ends. In DNA, the CDR3 is TGCAGTGCTAGTGGACATAACACCGGGGAGCTGTTTTTT. Protein product: CSASGHNTGELFF.